These 8 T cell receptor beta chains share one sample of origin, sequenced in a study of human T cells and chemical hapten exposure. The time point here: patch test 2, 6 weeks after DPC sensitization. Stated treatment: therapeutic diphenylcyclopropenone sensitization with weekly scalp DPC. TCRdb used MiXCR to reprocess the RACE reads, holding one entry per CDR3 protein. The sample has some 100,000 distinct CDR3 sequences, about 9.3% seen once. Material: whole blood, obtained in connection with sensitization to the hapten diphenylcyclopropenone (DPC). These receptors originate from a woman aged 35 to 49 with alopecia areata. Some clones in this sample may be carry-over from other donors' samples.

In its sample, this clonotype was seen many times. This rearrangement joins TRBV20-1 to TRBJ2-1; D not certain. Germline V lookup: CDR1 DFQATT, CDR2 SNEGSKA (reference sequence). The CDR3 runs 13 residues. V gave up 7 bases and J gave up 6 bases, with 16 bases separating them. The CDR3 is CSGSPRSPNEQFF. The CDR3, as DNA: TGCAGTGGGAGCCCCCGTTCCCCCAATGAGCAGTTCTTC.

This clonotype has a count of ten or more. V gene TRBV7-8 combines with J gene TRBJ2-7; D possibly corresponds to TRBD1 (5 bases). The V gene's germline CDR1 is SGHVS and CDR2 FQNEAQ. Trimming took 0 bases from V and 3 from J, leaving 6 bases between them. There are 13 residues in the CDR3. CDR3 in DNA: TGTGCCAGCAGCTTAGCCAGGGACTACGAGCAGTACTTC. Its protein product is CASSLARDYEQYF.

The chain uses TRBV28 and TRBJ1-2; 8 nucleotides line up with TRBD1. V lost 6 bases, J lost 2 bases, and 8 bases stayed unmatched. CDR3 size: 15 residues. Germline loops: CDR1 MDHEN, CDR2 SYDVKM. CDR3 sequence: CASRWAGQGNYGYTF. CDR3 DNA: TGTGCCAGCAGATGGGCAGGACAGGGAAACTATGGCTACACCTTC.

This clonotype was detected only a few times. V is TRBV27 and J is TRBJ2-7; D might be TRBD1 (6 bases). V lost 4 bases to trimming and J lost 0 bases, with 7 bases between them. This CDR3 is 13 amino acids long. Per the germline V gene, CDR1 is MNHEY and CDR2 is SMNVEV (reference sequence). CDR3 protein: CASSYRDSYEQYF. CDR3 DNA: TGTGCCAGCAGTTACAGGGACTCCTACGAGCAGTACTTC.

There are a few counts of this clonotype. The chain employs TRBV20-1 and TRBJ1-3; D remains unclear. Looked up from germline, CDR1 is DFQATT and CDR2 is SNEGSKA (reference sequence). The CDR3 is 13 residues long. V was shortened by 0 bases and J by 0 bases, with 3 bases between the two germline ends. This CDR3 is CSAREDSGNTIYF. The DNA for the CDR3 is TGCAGTGCTAGAGAGGACTCTGGAAACACCATATATTTT.

This clonotype has more than one count but fewer than ten. The chain recombines TRBV13 with TRBJ2-7; D gene unclear. Germline CDR1 reads PRHDT; CDR2 reads FYEKMQ (reference sequence). Between the trimmed V and J ends, which lost 3 bases and 5 bases, there was a span of 8 bases. The CDR3 is 12 residues long. As DNA, the CDR3 is TGTGCCAGCAGCTTGATGGGTAACGAGCAGTACTTC. This codes for CASSLMGNEQYF.

This clonotype has at least ten counts. The CDR3 region is CASSLVAGIYNEQFF. The CDR3 DNA follows: TGTGCCAGCAGCTTAGTCGCGGGGATCTACAATGAGCAGTTCTTC. The J gene is TRBJ2-1, the V gene TRBV7-9; maybe TRBD2 (6 bases). V lost 1 base, J lost 3 bases, and 10 bases lay in between. This CDR3 is 15 amino acids long. The germline CDR1 and CDR2 sequences are SEHNR and FQNEAQ (reference sequence).

This clonotype was observed a few times. The V and J genes are TRBV20-1 and TRBJ2-5; D remains ambiguous. The germline CDR1 and CDR2 sequences are DFQATT and SNEGSKA (reference sequence). This CDR3 has 12 amino acids. V dropped 4 bases and J dropped 5 bases, with 11 bases sitting between them. CDR3 sequence: CSATDGPETQYF. The DNA for the CDR3 is TGCAGTGCTACTGATGGTCCGGAGACCCAGTACTTC.